This T cell receptor beta chain comes out of a study of persistence of HIV-infected CD4 T cells (dated by TCRdb to the early 2020s). For context, the study as a whole: Suppressive ART had been received by participants for a median of about eight years. Peripheral blood samples of up to roughly 200 mL were taken at multiple time points, with the exception of a couple of participants who underwent leukapheresis at a single time point. The study isolated CMV- and HIV-1 Gag-responding CD4+ T cells from ART-treated individuals to examine antigen-driven clonal expansion of HIV-1-infected cells. Proviral sequencing was used to assess clonality among infected cells, whereas TCRbeta sequencing gauged the clonality of all cells within each sorted population. Cross-participant TCR cluster analysis included about eight participants for CMV and 6 or 7 participants for Gag. Overall study outcomes, separate from this receptor: Antigen-responding cells were enriched for expanded CDR3beta sequences that were degenerate, which suggests that CD4+ responses to CMV and Gag underwent convergent selection. Because the TCR analyses were done in bulk, restricting them to just the rare CMV-responding cells that actually carried HIV-1 proviruses was not possible. TCR oligoclonality correlated with proviral oligoclonality within the same sorted populations. Significantly lower TCRbeta richness was observed in CMV- and Gag-responding cells than in anti-CD3/anti-CD28-responding cells, and higher oligoclonality was observed in CMV-responding cells than in CD3/CD28-stimulated and Gag-responding cells. Few individuals were included in the study, and only a limited range of antigens was tested.

Reading the label with the study, this specimen's treatment or condition is: suppressive antiretroviral therapy. Cells were stimulated with a pool of overlapping HIV-1 Gag 15-mer peptides at roughly 1 ug per peptide per mL. Responding CD4+ T cells were sorted by upregulation of both CD40 ligand and CD69. HIV-1-infected adults in whom suppressive ART had been started during chronic infection were enrolled as participants. For at least 4 years, participants had undetectable plasma HIV-1 RNA, below 50 copies/mL. To be included, participants needed a CD4+ T cell count above 400 cells/uL and a positive CMV serology. Before stimulation, PBMCs were isolated using density centrifugation and then depleted of CD8+ T cells. For roughly 20 hours, CD8-depleted PBMCs were stimulated with anti-CD28/CD49d costimulation, a CD40-blocking antibody, and enfuvirtide, which was added to prevent new infections. Cell sorting was performed on a Beckman Coulter MoFlo Legacy or XDP sorter, and dead cells were excluded with propidium iodide. For samples with more than one million cells, genomic DNA was extracted with the QIAamp DNA Mini Kit, and for all other samples the Quick-DNA Microprep Kit was used.

The immunoSEQ hsTCRB assay version 4, run in survey mode, was used to sequence TCRbeta repertoires from genomic DNA. Genomic DNA was diluted to 8.5 to 10 ng/uL, and up to 1 ug per sample was used for TCRbeta sequencing. In the original analysis: Analysis of the TCRbeta data was done in ImmunoSeq Analyzer 3.0, and diversity was computed on productive nucleotide rearrangements. Using the Immunarch R package, lower-bound TCR diversity was estimated with the improved Chao index and clonality was estimated with the Gini coefficient. When different nucleotide rearrangements encoded the same CDR3beta amino acid sequence, each rearrangement was treated as a distinct clonotype. Differential abundance analysis found TCRbeta sequences that were significantly enriched in antigen-responding cells compared with anti-CD3/anti-CD28-activated cells. Using predicted peptide-MHC specificity as the basis, GLIPH2 grouped TCRs into clusters, both for each participant individually and for the merged data sets that combined participants. The table was pulled from immuneACCESS by TCRdb, which kept in-frame rearrangements only. Such tables lose some clones; where checked, under half of the loss comes from unresolved V genes, and the rest has no known cause. D and trimming were read from the DNA, whereas the V and J calls and clone size are those reported in that table. The sample table shows some 23,000 clones, and 74% are seen once. The top ten clonotypes cover about 1.8% of the sample.

This clone is a singleton in its sample. Its antigen is currently not known. Base qualities were left out, and no much larger clone turns up one base away. Material: CD4+ T cells sorted from PBMCs after roughly 18-hour stimulation, obtained from a patient who received antiretroviral therapy. The cell subset or site label of this sample denotes: CD40L+CD69+ CD4 T cells responding to HIV-1 Gag peptides. This receptor was identified in an adult man with HIV who was CMV-seropositive.

At the DNA level, the sequence is TGTGCCAGCAGCTTGGGACAGGGCTCCTACAATGAGCAGTTCTTC. It is translated as CASSLGQGSYNEQFF. This receptor chain uses TRBV7-8 and TRBJ2-1, with 9 central nucleotides matching TRBD1. The germline V and J ends show losses of 3 bases and 0 bases respectively, and no gene match explains 0 bases of the junction. The germline V gene yields SGHVS for CDR1 and FQNEAQ for CDR2. Inclusive of the bounding cysteine and phenylalanine, the CDR3 is 15 residues long. Only the CDR3 region is kept as DNA, spanning 45 bases read in frame from base 1.